These 8 T cell receptor beta chains were all obtained from the same sample, sequenced in a study of Graves' ophthalmopathy and Graves' hyperthyroidism. RNA transcripts yielded amplified TCR beta CDR3 regions. A first-round RT-PCR used HTBI primers, followed by a second-round multiplex PCR. TCRdb used MiXCR to reprocess the multiplex PCR reads, holding one entry per CDR3 protein. Of some 390,000 distinct CDR3 sequences listed, about 16% are singletons. The sample was peripheral blood. These TCRs come from a woman aged 18-30 years with Graves' ophthalmopathy.

This clonotype occurred many times. The V call is TRBV9, the J call TRBJ1-1; 8 bases line up with TRBD1. V lost 0 bases, J lost 1 base, and 8 bases stayed unmatched. The germline V gene has CDR1 SGDLS and CDR2 YYNGEE. The CDR3 covers 17 residues. Here the CDR3 reads CASSVAPDRAANTEAFF. DNA of the CDR3: TGTGCCAGCAGCGTAGCCCCGGACAGGGCGGCGAACACTGAAGCTTTCTTT. Filled out from reference TRBV9 and TRBJ1-1, the complete variable domain reads DSGVTQTPKHLITATGQRVTLRCSPRSGDLSVYWYQQSLDQGLQFLIQYYNGEERAKGNILERFSAQQFPDLHSELNLSSLELGDSALYFCASSVAPDRAANTEAFFGQGTRLTVV.

This clonotype was counted ten times or more. The CDR3 nucleotides are TGCGCCTCCAGAAGTGGGGTAGGGTCTGTTTGGCAGTACTTC. It is translated as CASRSGVGSVWQYF. The chain is built from TRBV4-3 and TRBJ2-7; D ambiguous. The CDR3 is 14 amino acids. The germline gives CDR1 LGHNA, CDR2 YSLEER. Trimming removed 11 bases from V and 9 bases from J, with 26 bases in between.

This clonotype was seen repeatedly, ten times or more. The chain has TRBV12-3 or TRBV12-4 and TRBJ2-7, with a tentative D call TRBD1 (6 bases). This CDR3 region has 13 residues. Trimming cost V 9 bases and J 0 bases, with 12 bases left between them. In DNA, the CDR3 is TGTGCCAGTAAAGGGGACACCTCCTACGAGCAGTACTTC. As protein: CASKGDTSYEQYF.

Ten or more counts support this clonotype. The chain employs TRBV27 and TRBJ2-5, with D maybe TRBD2 (5 bases). CDR1 and CDR2 from the germline V gene are MNHEY and SMNVEV (reference sequence). The V end lost 8 bases, the J end lost 2 bases, and 12 bases lay between the germline ends. This CDR3 spans 13 amino acids. The chain's CDR3 is CASASRGQETQYF. The CDR3 DNA reads TGTGCCAGCGCCTCCCGGGGACAAGAGACCCAGTACTTC.

This clonotype was seen repeatedly, ten times or more. The gene calls are TRBV5-1 and TRBJ2-7, with D hard to call. From germline, CDR1 is SGHRS and CDR2 YFSETQ. The CDR3 loop spans 13 amino acids. Trimming took 1 base from V and 3 from J, leaving 8 bases between them. The CDR3 region has the DNA TGCGCCAGCAGCTTGAATAGGCGCTACGAGCAGTACTTC. It is translated as CASSLNRRYEQYF.

Many counts were recorded for this clonotype. The chain carries TRBV6-2 or TRBV6-3 and TRBJ2-7; TRBD2 matches at 12 bases. V shed 6 bases and J 2 bases; nucleotides not matched to a gene: 8. The germline CDR1 and CDR2 sequences are MNHEY and SVGEGT. The CDR3 is 16 amino acids. The CDR3 DNA follows: TGTGCCAGCAGGACAAGACTAGCGGGAGAACCCTACGAGCAGTACTTC. Residues: CASRTRLAGEPYEQYF.

This clonotype was detected ten times or more. The chain joins TRBV6-2 or TRBV6-3 to TRBJ1-5; no firm D call. Germline CDR1 and CDR2: MNHEY and SVGEGT. Trimming removed 6 bases at V and 0 bases at J, with 18 bases between. The CDR3 covers 17 residues. In DNA form, the CDR3 reads TGTGCCAGCAGAGACGCCGGGCCCGCGGATAGCAATCAGCCCCAGCATTTT. It specifies CASRDAGPADSNQPQHF.

This chain uses TRBV7-8 with TRBJ2-7, with D unclear. Trimming shortened V by 3 bases and J by 4 bases, and 13 bases separated the two germline ends. This CDR3 has 14 amino acids. Germline CDR1 SGHVS, CDR2 FQNEAQ. The CDR3, as DNA: TGTGCCAGCAGCTTCTTAGGCGGTGCTTACGAGCAGTACTTC. This gives the protein CASSFLGGAYEQYF.